These 23 T cell receptor beta chains originate from one sample sequenced in a study of blood T cells in healthy people across ages. Primers used in a second PCR of about 7 to 11 cycles were a sample-barcoded 5' primer and a J-beta primer mix. TCRdb re-analysed the 5' RACE reads in MiXCR, keeping a single row per CDR3 protein. There are over a million distinct CDR3 sequences in the sample; approximately 25% occur only once, and 0.75% lies in the top ten. The sample was also linked to a second study, of T cells of mothers and their children.

The source material was blood. These receptors all come from a girl aged 2-10 years in good health.

This clonotype was counted a few times. V and J are TRBV28 and TRBJ2-5; weak D call: TRBD1 (6 bases). CDR3 length: 15 residues. Deletions cut 5 bases from V and 5 bases from J, with 18 bases between. CDR1 is MDHEN and CDR2 is SYDVKM in the germline V gene. DNA for the CDR3: TGTGCCAGCAGTCCCAGGACAGCCCAAGGGGAGACCCAGTACTTC. This encodes CASSPRTAQGETQYF.

This clonotype was counted a few times. The rearrangement uses TRBV4-3 and TRBJ2-1; 8 bases are shared with TRBD2. The V gene end was trimmed by 4 bases and the J gene end by 4 bases; junction bases not matched to a gene: 9. Germline V gene lookup returns CDR1 LGHNA and CDR2 YSLEER. The CDR3 contains 16 residues. The CDR3 coding sequence is TGCGCCAGCAGCCTCGACGGGGGGGCGGGATACAATGAGCAGTTCTTC. This gives the protein CASSLDGGAGYNEQFF.

This clonotype was counted only a few times. The rearrangement uses TRBV2 and TRBJ2-5; D is unclear. The J call may not be correct, given that the DNA end is closer to TRBJ2-7. Germline CDR1 SNHLY, CDR2 FYNNEI. CDR3 length: 13 residues. The CDR3 bases are TGTGCCAGCAGTCGGGTGGATTCCTACGAGCAGTACTTC. Translation gives CASSRVDSYEQYF.

This clonotype was found a few times. The J gene is TRBJ2-7, the V gene TRBV28; D assignment may be TRBD1 or TRBD2 (6 bases each). The CDR3 is 13 residues long. Deletions cut 6 bases from V and 3 bases from J, with 12 bases between. The germline V gene encodes CDR1 MDHEN and CDR2 SYDVKM. CDR3: CASRTRGHYEQYF. The CDR3 DNA follows: TGTGCCAGCAGGACACGGGGGCACTACGAGCAGTACTTC.

This sequence joins TRBV20-1 and TRBJ2-3, with TRBD2 matching 9 bases. V lost 1 base, J lost 2 bases, and 7 bases stayed unmatched. The CDR3 is 16 amino acids. Germline V gene lookup returns CDR1 DFQATT and CDR2 SNEGSKA (reference sequence). As DNA, the CDR3 is TGCAGTGCTAGAGGACTAGCGGTGCTGCACACAGATACGCAGTATTTT. As protein: CSARGLAVLHTDTQYF.

This clonotype has a handful of counts. V gene TRBV6-5 combines with J gene TRBJ2-5; TRBD2 aligns across 8 bases. Looked up from germline, CDR1 is MNHEY and CDR2 is SVGAGI. The CDR3 extends over 15 amino acids. The V gene end was trimmed by 10 bases and the J gene end by 2 bases; junction bases not matched to a gene: 12. The CDR3 protein is CATKSGRSHQETQYF. Here the CDR3 DNA reads TGTGCCACTAAAAGCGGGAGAAGTCATCAAGAGACCCAGTACTTC.

The chain couples TRBV28 to TRBJ1-4; TRBD1 is a possible D gene (6 bases). The V gene's germline CDR1 is MDHEN and CDR2 SYDVKM. The CDR3 totals 15 residues. V lost 2 bases and J 8 bases, leaving 15 bases between the germline ends. CDR3 nucleotide sequence: TGTGCCAGCAGTTTAAATTGGAAGGGGGTAGAAAAACTGTTTTTT. It yields the protein CASSLNWKGVEKLFF.

The CDR3 region is CASSLWTSGEGEQFF. DNA for the CDR3: TGTGCCAGCAGTTTGTGGACTAGCGGGGAGGGTGAGCAGTTCTTC. The chain recombines TRBV7-9 with TRBJ2-1; 12 bases line up with TRBD2. With V trimmed by 6 bases and J by 9 bases, 9 bases remained unmatched. Germline V gene data show CDR1 as SEHNR and CDR2 as FQNEAQ (reference sequence). This CDR3 has 15 residues.

The V gene is TRBV10-3, the J gene TRBJ1-2; possibly TRBD1 for D (5 bases). V shed 1 base and J shed 6 bases, with 21 bases lying between them. Germline V gene data show CDR1 as ENHRY and CDR2 as SYGVKD. CDR3 length: 17 amino acids. The CDR3 DNA reads TGTGCCATCAGTGAGTGGGAACAGCTTGTGAAGGGACATGGCTACACCTTC. As protein: CAISEWEQLVKGHGYTF.

The chain recombines TRBV12-3 or TRBV12-4 with TRBJ1-1; D not resolved. This CDR3 has 12 amino acids. Trimming cost V 6 bases and J 4 bases, with 9 bases left between them. The CDR3 bases are TGTGCCAGCAGCAATATATTCACTGAAGCTTTCTTT. Translated, it gives CASSNIFTEAFF.

The rearrangement joins TRBV12-3 or TRBV12-4 to TRBJ1-4, with D maybe TRBD1 (5 bases). This CDR3 is 15 amino acids long. Trimming stripped 3 bases from V and 7 bases from J, with 15 bases between. DNA of the CDR3: TGTGCCAGCAGTTTCGAGGCAGGCGGGGCTGAAAAACTGTTTTTT. Residues: CASSFEAGGAEKLFF.

CDR3 coding DNA: TGTGCCAGCAGTTTATCGAGGGTGAACACTGAAGCTTTCTTT. This translates into CASSLSRVNTEAFF. This chain uses TRBV27 with TRBJ1-1; no firm D call. V was cut by 0 bases and J by 0 bases, with 5 bases left in between. The CDR3 covers 14 residues. Germline V gene sequence: CDR1 MNHEY, CDR2 SMNVEV (reference sequence).

This clonotype was seen only a few times. The chain links TRBV6-1 to TRBJ2-7, with 10 bases that match TRBD1. Germline assignment: CDR1 MNHNS and CDR2 SASEGT. V lost 4 bases and J lost 7; bases outside the gene matches: 4. This CDR3 has 13 residues. In DNA, the CDR3 is TGTGCCAGCAGTGGGACAGGGGGTAGAGAGCAGTACTTC. Translated, it gives CASSGTGGREQYF.

This chain connects TRBV3-1 to TRBJ2-3; 9 bases line up with TRBD2. The CDR3 is 15 amino acids. V was clipped by 7 bases and J by 4 bases; unmatched bases: 9. Germline values: CDR1 LGHDT, CDR2 YNNKEL (reference sequence). The CDR3 bases are TGTGCCAGCACCCTACTAGCGGGCCGGCCAGATACGCAGTATTTT. This codes for CASTLLAGRPDTQYF.

This clonotype was counted between two and nine times. The chain joins TRBV7-2 to TRBJ1-4; weak D call: TRBD1 (5 bases). This CDR3 has 14 residues. Germline lookup yields CDR1 SGHTA and CDR2 FQGNSA. The V end lost 5 bases, the J end lost 3 bases, and 10 bases lay between the germline ends. CDR3 nucleotide sequence: TGTGCCAGCAGCCAGCAGGGCGCTAATGAAAAACTGTTTTTT. Residues: CASSQQGANEKLFF.

The J gene is TRBJ2-7, the V gene TRBV20-1; 12 bases line up with TRBD2. Germline V gene lookup returns CDR1 DFQATT and CDR2 SNEGSKA (reference sequence). This CDR3 region has 15 residues. After removal of 2 bases from V and 2 bases from J, the junction contained 4 bases not matched to a gene. The CDR3 loop is CSARPSGGAAYEQYF. The CDR3 DNA is TGCAGTGCTAGACCTAGCGGGGGGGCCGCCTACGAGCAGTACTTC.

This clonotype was counted a few times. The rearrangement links TRBV28 to TRBJ2-2; D may be TRBD2 (6 bases). Trimming removed 5 bases at V and 3 bases at J, with 22 bases between. Germline loops: CDR1 MDHEN, CDR2 SYDVKM. The CDR3 loop spans 18 amino acids. In nucleotides, the CDR3 is TGTGCCAGCAGTCTACATGGGGATTCGGGAGTCTACACCGGGGAGCTGTTTTTT. Translated, it gives CASSLHGDSGVYTGELFF.

The chain combines TRBV20-1 with TRBJ2-6; no definite D call. This CDR3 contains 15 residues. Trimming removed 3 bases at V and 0 bases at J, with 9 bases between. CDR1 DFQATT and CDR2 SNEGSKA come from the germline V gene (reference sequence). The CDR3 reads CSASSTSSGANVLTF. CDR3 sequence (DNA): TGCAGTGCTAGCAGCACAAGCTCTGGGGCCAACGTCCTGACTTTC.

This clonotype was detected a few times. The chain joins TRBV6-5 to TRBJ2-1; D unresolved. The germline V gene encodes CDR1 MNHEY and CDR2 SVGAGI. This CDR3 has 15 residues. V was cut by 5 bases and J by 6 bases, with 17 bases left in between. The CDR3 sequence is CASSQELQDLNEQFF. CDR3 coding DNA: TGTGCCAGCAGTCAGGAGCTCCAAGACCTCAATGAGCAGTTCTTC.

The V gene is TRBV28, the J gene TRBJ2-3; D call uncertain. There are 16 residues in the CDR3. V shed 6 bases and J shed 2 bases, with 18 bases lying between them. The germline V gene has CDR1 MDHEN and CDR2 SYDVKM. The CDR3 sequence is CASSRPRSSNTDTQYF. DNA for the CDR3: TGTGCCAGCAGCCGGCCGAGATCCTCTAACACAGATACGCAGTATTTT. Using reference TRBV28 and TRBJ2-3 for the parts outside the CDR3, the full variable domain is DVKVTQSSRYLVKRTGEKVFLECVQDMDHENMFWYRQDPGLGLRLIYFSYDVKMKEKGDIPEGYSVSREKKERFSLILESASTNQTSMYLCASSRPRSSNTDTQYFGPGTRLTVL.

This sequence joins TRBV15 and TRBJ2-5; the D is unclear. CDR3 length: 13 amino acids. CDR1 is LNHNV, CDR2 YYDKDF, per germline (reference sequence). V gave up 7 bases and J gave up 4 bases, with 13 bases separating them. Here the CDR3 reads CATKEAARETQYF. The DNA for the CDR3 is TGTGCCACCAAAGAGGCCGCCCGAGAGACCCAGTACTTC.

This clonotype turned up a few times. The gene calls are TRBV29-1 and TRBJ1-1; 7 nucleotides line up with TRBD1. The CDR3 covers 12 residues. The trim removed 7 bases at V and 7 bases at J, leaving 9 bases unmatched. Per the germline V gene, CDR1 is SQVTM and CDR2 is ANQGSEA. DNA for the CDR3: TGCAGCGCTAAGGGGGCAGCGATTGAAGCTTTCTTT. Its translation is CSAKGAAIEAFF.

This clonotype was counted ten times or more. V usage is TRBV7-2 and J usage is TRBJ2-4, with no clear D. Trimming took 0 bases from V and 0 from J, leaving 3 bases between them. This CDR3 comprises 14 residues. CDR1 SGHTA and CDR2 FQGNSA come from the germline V gene. This CDR3 reads CASSLALAKNIQYF. The CDR3 DNA follows: TGTGCCAGCAGCTTAGCCCTAGCCAAAAACATTCAGTACTTC.